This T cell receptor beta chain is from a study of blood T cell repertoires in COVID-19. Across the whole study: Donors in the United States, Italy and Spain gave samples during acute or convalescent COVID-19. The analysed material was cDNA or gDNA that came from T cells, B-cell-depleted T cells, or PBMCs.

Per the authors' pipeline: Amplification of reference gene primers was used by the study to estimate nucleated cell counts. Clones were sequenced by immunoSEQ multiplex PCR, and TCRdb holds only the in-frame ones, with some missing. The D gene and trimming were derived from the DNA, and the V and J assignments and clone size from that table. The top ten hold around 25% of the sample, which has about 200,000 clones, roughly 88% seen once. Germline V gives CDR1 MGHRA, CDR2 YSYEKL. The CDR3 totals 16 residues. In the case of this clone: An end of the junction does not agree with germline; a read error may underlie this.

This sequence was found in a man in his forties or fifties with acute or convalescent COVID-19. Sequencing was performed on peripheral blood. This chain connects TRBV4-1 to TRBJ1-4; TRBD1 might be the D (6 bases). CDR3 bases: TGCGCCAGCAGCAAACATATAAGGGACACTACTGAAAAACTGTTTTTT. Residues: CASSKHIRDTTEKLFF.